What follows are 6 T cell receptor beta chains derived from one specimen sequenced in a study of cytomegalovirus exposure and HLA in healthy donors. The PCR was carried out with 60 Vbeta primers and 13 Jbeta primers. Assay: immunoSEQ multiplex PCR; the TCRdb copy retains only in-frame clones and omits some. The sample shows more than 110,000 clones, more than 70% of them seen only once. Sequences were obtained from PBMCs. These receptors came from a male donor in good health and CMV-seropositive.

The chain recombines TRBV7-6 with TRBJ1-1, with TRBD1 matching over 12 bases. Germline V gene sequence: CDR1 SGHVS, CDR2 FNYEAQ. V shed 0 bases and J 11 bases; nucleotides not matched to a gene: 7. The CDR3 extends over 15 amino acids. The CDR3 DNA is TGTGCCAGCAGCTTAGCGCTGGGACAGGGGGCGCAGGCTTTCTTT. Translated, it gives CASSLALGQGAQAFF.

This chain joins TRBV7-3 and TRBJ2-2; D possibly corresponds to TRBD2 (7 bases). The CDR3 runs to 15 residues. With 5 bases removed from V and 3 bases from J, the gap between germline ends came to 13 bases. Germline-derived CDR1 and CDR2 are SGHTA and FQGTGA. The CDR3 loop is CASSPGGGYTGELFF. The DNA for the CDR3 is TGTGCCAGCAGCCCTGGGGGGGGCTACACCGGGGAGCTGTTTTTT.

This clone appeared a few times. V and J are TRBV30 and TRBJ2-1; a weak D match, TRBD2 (6 bases). Germline assignment: CDR1 GTSNPN and CDR2 SVGIG (reference sequence). Trimming pared 4 bases from V and 9 bases from J, leaving 13 bases between. This CDR3 region has 12 residues. CDR3 sequence: CAWTWGVGEQFF. The CDR3 nucleotides read TGTGCCTGGACCTGGGGGGTCGGTGAGCAGTTCTTC. Drawing the rest from reference TRBV30 and TRBJ2-1, the complete variable domain is SQTIHQWPATLVQPVGSPLSLECTVEGTSNPNLYWYRQAAGRGLQLLFYSVGIGQISSEVPQNLSASRPQDRQFILSSKKLLLSDSGFYLCAWTWGVGEQFFGPGTRLTVL.

The CDR3 region has the DNA TGTGCCAGCAGCTTGGTAGTAGCGGGAGGTAAAAAAAACATTCAGTACTTC. This encodes CASSLVVAGGKKNIQYF. The chain has TRBV7-2 and TRBJ2-4; 10 bases line up with TRBD2. The CDR3 contains 17 residues. V shed 3 bases and J 4 bases; nucleotides not matched to a gene: 9. Germline CDR1 reads SGHTA; CDR2 reads FQGNSA.

This chain links TRBV7-3 with TRBJ2-7; tentative D call: TRBD1 (7 bases). Germline CDR1 SGHTA, CDR2 FQGTGA. The V gene lost 10 bases and the J gene lost 1 base, with 14 bases spanning the gap. The length of the CDR3 is 13 residues. The CDR3, as DNA: TGTGCCACCTCCGCAGGGGGGTCCTACGAGCAGTACTTC. Protein product: CATSAGGSYEQYF.

This chain's CDR3 is CASSPKDRLYEQYF. The CDR3 DNA is TGTGCCAGCAGCCCTAAGGACAGACTCTACGAGCAGTACTTC. The chain uses TRBV7-9 and TRBJ2-5; TRBD1 might be the D (6 bases). The J call may be incorrect, as the DNA end agrees better with TRBJ2-7. Germline CDR1 SEHNR, CDR2 FQNEAQ (reference sequence). This CDR3 contains 14 residues.